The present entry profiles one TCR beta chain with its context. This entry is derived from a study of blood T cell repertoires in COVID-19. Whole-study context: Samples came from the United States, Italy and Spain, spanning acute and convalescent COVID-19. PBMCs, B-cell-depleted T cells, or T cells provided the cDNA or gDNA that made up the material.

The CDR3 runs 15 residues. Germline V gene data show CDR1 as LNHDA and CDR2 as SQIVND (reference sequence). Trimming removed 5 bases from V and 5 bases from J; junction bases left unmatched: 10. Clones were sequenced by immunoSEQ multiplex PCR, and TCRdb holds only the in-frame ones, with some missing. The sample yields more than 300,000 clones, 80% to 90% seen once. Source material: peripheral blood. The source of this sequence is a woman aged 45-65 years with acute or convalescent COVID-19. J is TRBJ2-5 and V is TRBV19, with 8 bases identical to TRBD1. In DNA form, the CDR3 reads TGTGCCAGTAGTGCCGGGACAGGTAGGATGGAGACCCAGTACTTC. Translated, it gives CASSAGTGRMETQYF.